These 12 T cell receptor beta chains originate from one sample sequenced in a study of T cell changes during pregnancy in multiple sclerosis. Measured with immunoSEQ multiplex PCR; TCRdb has only the in-frame clones, and not every one. This sample yields tens of thousands of clones, of which around 89% are seen a single time; about 0.6% belongs to the top ten. Material: CD4+ T cells from peripheral blood mononuclear cells, obtained in the first trimester of pregnancy. The origin of the receptors is a female donor with multiple sclerosis, enrolled in a pregnancy study.

This clone was seen once. CDR3 bases: TGTGCCAGCAGCTTGGGGACAATCGGCACAGATACGCAGTATTTT. Protein: CASSLGTIGTDTQYF. The chain carries TRBV5-6 and TRBJ2-3; D is perhaps TRBD1 (5 bases). The V end was cut by 0 bases, the J end by 1 base, with 9 bases between. CDR3 size: 15 residues. In germline, CDR1 is SGHDT, CDR2 YYEEEE.

The V gene is TRBV5-1, the J gene TRBJ2-2; TRBD1 aligns across 10 bases. This CDR3 has 15 residues. Trimming cost V 3 bases and J 2 bases; bases outside gene matches: 1. Germline assignment: CDR1 SGHRS and CDR2 YFSETQ. The DNA of the CDR3 is TGCGCCAGCAGCTGGACAGGGGGTAACACCGGGGAGCTGTTTTTT. Translated, it gives CASSWTGGNTGELFF.

The chain combines TRBV9 with TRBJ1-3; TRBD1 agrees at 9 bases. Germline V gene lookup returns CDR1 SGDLS and CDR2 YYNGEE. Trimming removed 1 base from V and 0 bases from J; junction bases left unmatched: 11. The CDR3 runs 19 residues. CDR3 loop: CASSVYAGTGTFSGNTIYF. In DNA, the CDR3 is TGTGCCAGCAGCGTATATGCCGGGACAGGGACCTTCTCTGGAAACACCATATATTTT.

This clone occurred once. J is TRBJ2-7 and V is TRBV7-8; tentatively, D is TRBD2 (5 bases). The germline V gene has CDR1 SGHVS and CDR2 FQNEAQ. The CDR3 extends over 12 amino acids. V lost 2 bases and J lost 6, with 8 bases in between. The DNA for the CDR3 is TGTGCCAGCAGCTTAAGGCTAGCCGAGCAGTACTTC. Its protein is CASSLRLAEQYF.

This chain joins TRBV19 and TRBJ1-2; unclear D gene. CDR3 length: 14 residues. CDR1 is LNHDA, CDR2 SQIVND, per germline (reference sequence). Trimming removed 5 bases from V and 5 bases from J, with 15 bases in between. This CDR3 is CASSSQLGSYGYTF. For the CDR3, the DNA is TGTGCCAGTAGTTCCCAGTTAGGGAGTTATGGCTACACCTTC.

This sequence joins TRBV9 and TRBJ1-3, with D tentatively TRBD1 (5 bases). V lost 3 bases to trimming and J lost 6 bases, with 10 bases between them. The length of the CDR3 is 13 residues. Germline-derived CDR1 and CDR2 are SGDLS and YYNGEE. The CDR3 DNA follows: TGTGCCAGCAGCGCCGGGGGTTTAAACACCATATATTTT. Translated, it gives CASSAGGLNTIYF.

The chain joins TRBV4-1 to TRBJ2-1; 9 nucleotides line up with TRBD2. Trimming cost V 1 base and J 3 bases; bases outside gene matches: 10. The CDR3 loop spans 18 amino acids. Germline values: CDR1 MGHRA, CDR2 YSYEKL. CDR3 DNA sequence: TGCGCCAGCAGCCAAGTAGCCGGGGCGGGAGGGAACTACAATGAGCAGTTCTTC. It translates to CASSQVAGAGGNYNEQFF.

Remarks on this clone: The junction differs from germline at one of its ends, possibly a read error. This chain connects TRBV11-2 to TRBJ2-2; 9 bases map to TRBD2. Germline CDR1 reads SGHAT; CDR2 reads FQNNGV. This CDR3 has 15 amino acids. Written as DNA, the CDR3 is TGTGCCAGCAGTTTAGCGGGAGTGTACACCGGGGAGCTGTTTTTT. Its protein is CASSLAGVYTGELFF.

The chain links TRBV5-4 to TRBJ2-5, with D possibly being TRBD2 (6 bases). Trimming cost V 0 bases and J 1 base, with 10 bases left between them. This CDR3 contains 15 residues. Germline values: CDR1 SGHNT, CDR2 YYREEE (reference sequence). The CDR3 region has the DNA TGTGCCAGCAGCTTGGATGGGAGGACCCAAGAGACCCAGTACTTC. Amino acids: CASSLDGRTQETQYF. Together with reference TRBV5-4 and TRBJ2-5, the CDR3 gives the full variable domain: ETGVTQSPTHLIKTRGQQVTLRCSSQSGHNTVSWYQQALGQGPQFIFQYYREEENGRGNFPPRFSGLQFPNYSSELNVNALELDDSALYLCASSLDGRTQETQYFGPGTRLLVL.

The rearrangement uses TRBV28 and TRBJ2-2; 12 bases agree with TRBD2. This CDR3 is built from 18 residues. Germline CDR1 MDHEN, CDR2 SYDVKM. Unmatched junction bases numbered 12, after V lost 4 bases and J lost 6 bases. CDR3 in amino acids: CASSSPSGLAGNAGELFF. The CDR3 DNA sequence: TGTGCCAGCAGTTCGCCAAGCGGACTAGCGGGAAACGCCGGGGAGCTGTTTTTT.

The chain is built from TRBV28 and TRBJ2-7; the match to TRBD1 covers 7 bases. The V segment lost 7 bases and the J segment 4 bases; nucleotides outside the gene matches: 7. The CDR3 consists of 13 residues. The germline gives CDR1 MDHEN, CDR2 SYDVKM. The DNA for the CDR3 is TGTGCCAGCACCCCGGGACAGACATACGAGCAGTACTTC. It translates to CASTPGQTYEQYF.

The chain has TRBV7-2 and TRBJ2-1; 7 positions match TRBD2. Germline V gene data show CDR1 as SGHTA and CDR2 as FQGNSA. J gave up 6 bases and V 5 bases, and 4 bases lay outside the gene matches. This CDR3 spans 13 amino acids. The CDR3 DNA sequence: TGTGCCAGCAGCCCGACTAGCCTCAATGAGCAGTTCTTC. Translation gives CASSPTSLNEQFF.